One T cell receptor (beta chain) is described in this entry. This sample is drawn from a study of technical replicates of blood from several donors. CDR1 and CDR2 (germline): SNHLY, FYNNEI. The CDR3 sequence is 14 residues long. V lost 6 bases, J lost 6 bases, and 8 bases stayed unmatched. Assay: immunoSEQ multiplex PCR; the TCRdb copy retains only in-frame clones and omits some. The sample records some 47,000 clones, 80% to 95% being singletons. This clonotype was sampled from a human donor in good health. Some clones in this sample may be carry-over from other donors' samples. Specimen: PBMCs. The chain joins TRBV2 to TRBJ2-7; TRBD1 matches 10 bases. CDR3 in amino acids: CASRDRGNAVEQYF. CDR3 DNA sequence: TGTGCCAGCAGGGACAGGGGGAACGCGGTCGAGCAGTACTTC.